This T cell receptor beta chain appears in the sequencing data of a study of blood T cell repertoires in COVID-19. Background on the study: Nucleic acid was either cDNA or gDNA, and it came from T cells, B-cell-depleted T cells, or PBMCs.

Generated by immunoSEQ multiplex PCR, the TCRdb table keeps only in-frame clones and is missing some. This sample has some 81,000 clones; less than 95% occur once, and the top ten carry about 1%. The V and J ends lost 6 bases and 3 bases respectively, with 11 bases between them. Germline V gene lookup returns CDR1 SGHTA and CDR2 FQGTGA. The CDR3 contains 14 residues. This sequence was found in a woman aged 45-59 years in a cohort sampled during active COVID-19. This sequence joins TRBV7-3 and TRBJ2-2; a possible D gene is TRBD1 (6 bases). The material sequenced was peripheral blood. For the CDR3, the DNA is TGTGCCAGCAGTCTCCCAGGGGACACCGGGGAGCTGTTTTTT. Protein sequence: CASSLPGDTGELFF.